A single T cell receptor beta chain is shown here with its context. V lost 2 bases to trimming and J lost 0 bases; unmatched junction nucleotides: 8. The CDR3 is 18 residues long. Germline loops: CDR1 GTSNPN, CDR2 SVGIG (reference sequence). Profiling relied on immunoSEQ multiplex PCR, and the TCRdb table lists in-frame clones only, not all of them. The table includes about 100,000 clones, about 91% detected once. This record belongs to a study of T cell changes during pregnancy in multiple sclerosis. Sequenced here: peripheral blood, sampled in the second trimester of pregnancy. V usage is TRBV30 and J usage is TRBJ2-3, with 13 bases lining up with TRBD2. The source of this sequence is a female donor with multiple sclerosis, enrolled in a pregnancy study. CDR3 sequence (DNA): TGTGCCTGGAGTTTGGGACTAGCGGGAACCCCTAGCACAGATACGCAGTATTTT. Its translation is CAWSLGLAGTPSTDTQYF. Together with reference TRBV30 and TRBJ2-3, the CDR3 gives the full variable domain: SQTIHQWPATLVQPVGSPLSLECTVEGTSNPNLYWYRQAAGRGLQLLFYSVGIGQISSEVPQNLSASRPQDRQFILSSKKLLLSDSGFYLCAWSLGLAGTPSTDTQYFGPGTRLTVL.